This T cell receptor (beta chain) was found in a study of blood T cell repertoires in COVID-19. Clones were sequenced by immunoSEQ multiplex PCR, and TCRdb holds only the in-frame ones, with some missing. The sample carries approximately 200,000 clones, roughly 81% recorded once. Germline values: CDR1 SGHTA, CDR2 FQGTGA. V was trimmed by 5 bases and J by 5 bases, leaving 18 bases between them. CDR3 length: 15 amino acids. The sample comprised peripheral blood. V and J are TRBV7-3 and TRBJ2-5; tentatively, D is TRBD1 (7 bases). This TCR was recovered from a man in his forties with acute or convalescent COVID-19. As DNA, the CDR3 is TGTGCCAGCAGCCTCGGAGGGGGCACAGGGGAGACCCAGTACTTC. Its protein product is CASSLGGGTGETQYF. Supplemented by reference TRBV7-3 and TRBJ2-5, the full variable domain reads GAGVSQTPSNKVTEKGKYVELRCDPISGHTALYWYRQSLGQGPEFLIYFQGTGAADDSGLPNDRFFAVRPEGSVSTLKIQRTERGDSAVYLCASSLGGGTGETQYFGPGTRLLVL.